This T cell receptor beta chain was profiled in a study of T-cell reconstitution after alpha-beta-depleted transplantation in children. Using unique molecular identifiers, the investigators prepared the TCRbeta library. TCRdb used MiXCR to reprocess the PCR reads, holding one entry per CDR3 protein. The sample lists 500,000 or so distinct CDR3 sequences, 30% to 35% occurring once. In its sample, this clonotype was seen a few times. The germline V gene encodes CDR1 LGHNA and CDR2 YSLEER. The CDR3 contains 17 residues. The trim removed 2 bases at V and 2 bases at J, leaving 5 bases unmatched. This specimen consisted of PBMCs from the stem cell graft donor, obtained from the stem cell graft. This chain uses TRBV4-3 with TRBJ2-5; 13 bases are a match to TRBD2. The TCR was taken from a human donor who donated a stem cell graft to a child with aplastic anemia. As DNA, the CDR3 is TGCGCCAGCAGCCAACGGACTAGCGGGAGAGCACAAGAGACCCAGTACTTC. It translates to CASSQRTSGRAQETQYF.